This TCR beta chain derives from a study of shared clonotypes between healthy human individuals. Study context: Researchers assigned three CD4 naive, three CD4 memory, two CD8 naive and one CD8 memory plate to each donor.

Each cell subset's genomic DNA was divided evenly among several immunoSEQ plates. Data came from immunoSEQ multiplex PCR; TCRdb stores just in-frame clones and leaves some out. The profile shows approximately 1,000,000 clones, roughly 80% of them singletons. Trimming took 6 bases from V and 2 from J, leaving 17 bases between them. The germline CDR1 and CDR2 sequences are SNHLY and FYNNEI. The CDR3 consists of 15 residues. Turning to this clone: Its antigen remains unidentified.

Findings of the study overall: Researchers sampled blood only, noting tissue repertoires likely differ.

Negatively enriched CD4+ T cells were divided by CD45RA into naive and memory. Sequenced: memory CD4+ T cells from PBMCs. The subset here: CD45RA-negative fraction. This TCR came from a man aged 18 to 30 in good health. Some clones in this sample may be carry-over from other donors' samples. The chain is built from TRBV2 and TRBJ2-7; TRBD1 might be the D (6 bases). The CDR3 nucleotides are TGTGCCAGCAGCACGGACCGGGACAAAACCTACGAGCAGTACTTC. Translation: CASSTDRDKTYEQYF.